The rows below give T cell receptor beta chains drawn from one sample of a study of cytomegalovirus exposure and HLA in healthy donors. Repertoires were generated with immunoSEQ multiplex PCR, while TCRdb's copy carries only in-frame clones and drops some. The sample consists of under 200,000 clones, more than 80% of them appearing once. Sequencing input: PBMCs. The receptors derive from a woman under 30 in good health and CMV-seronegative. Both conserved end residues are part of each CDR3. A D gene is named only where the DNA matches it firmly. Clone size, where shown, is once, few, many, or a class for clones that have expanded.

J | V | size | D | CDR3 | DNA
TRBJ1-4 | TRBV5-1 | few | NA | CASRGGSNNEKLFF | TGCGCCAGCAGAGGGGGTTCCAATAATGAAAAACTGTTTTTT
TRBJ1-2 | TRBV5-8 | NA | NA | CASSHGGSDYGYTF | TGTGCCAGCAGCCATGGGGGGTCAGATTATGGCTACACCTTC
TRBJ2-7 | TRBV11-2 | NA | NA | CASSPGVRYEQYF | TGTGCCAGCAGCCCAGGGGTCCGCTACGAGCAGTACTTC
TRBJ2-3 | TRBV7-8 | NA | TRBD2 | CASSVGLAGGPERVTQYF | TGTGCCAGCAGCGTCGGACTAGCGGGAGGGCCCGAGCGAGTTACGCAGTATTTT
TRBJ2-3 | TRBV18 | NA | TRBD2 | CASSPRTSGTDTQYF | TGTGCCAGCTCACCTCGGACTAGCGGCACAGATACGCAGTATTTT
TRBJ2-2 | TRBV15 | NA | NA | CATSRVQGNTGELFF | TGTGCCACCAGCAGAGTACAGGGAAACACCGGGGAGCTGTTTTTT
TRBJ1-4 | TRBV7-2 | NA | NA | CASSLLRTNEKLFF | TGTGCCAGCAGCTTACTCAGAACTAATGAAAAACTGTTTTTT
TRBJ2-1 | TRBV10-3 | NA | TRBD2 | CAISESSLAGESNYLSSYNEQFF | TGTGCCATCAGTGAGTCGAGTCTAGCGGGAGAGTCTAACTACTTGTCCTCCTACAATGAGCAGTTCTTC
TRBJ1-5 | TRBV5-8 | few | TRBD1 | CASSLIGTGLSNQPQHF | TGTGCCAGCAGCTTGATAGGGACAGGACTTAGCAATCAGCCCCAGCATTTT
TRBJ2-1 | TRBV2 | NA | NA | CASSEQGYNEQFF | TGTGCCAGCAGTGAACAGGGGTACAATGAGCAGTTCTTC
TRBJ1-2 | TRBV7-9 | NA | NA | CASSPRQTPGGYTF | TGTGCCAGCAGCCCGCGACAGACCCCTGGAGGCTACACCTTC
TRBJ2-1 | TRBV11-2 | NA | NA | CASSLGTTPGNEQFF | TGTGCCAGCAGCTTAGGTACTACACCCGGCAATGAGCAGTTCTTC
TRBJ2-7 | TRBV2 | once | TRBD1 | CASSGGQGLSEQYF | TGTGCCAGCAGTGGGGGACAGGGGTTAAGCGAGCAGTACTTC
TRBJ1-1 | TRBV6-1 | NA | NA | CASSELSVGTYTEAFF | TGTGCCAGCAGTGAATTGTCGGTGGGCACATACACTGAAGCTTTCTTT
TRBJ1-1 | TRBV2 | NA | TRBD1 | CASSQTGRNTEAFF | TGTGCCAGCAGCCAGACAGGGAGGAACACTGAAGCTTTCTTT
TRBJ2-7 | TRBV10-3 | NA | TRBD1 | CAISDHTGGGYEQYF | TGTGCCATCAGTGATCATACAGGGGGCGGCTACGAGCAGTACTTC
TRBJ2-3 | TRBV6-4 | NA | TRBD2 | CASSSGATDTQYF | TGTGCCAGCAGTAGCGGGGCCACAGATACGCAGTATTTT
TRBJ1-2 | TRBV7-9 | NA | NA | CASSLGRGEDYTF | TGTGCCAGCAGCTTAGGCAGGGGCGAGGACTACACCTTC
TRBJ2-5 | TRBV29-1 | once | NA | CSVRRERETQYF | TGCAGCGTCCGGAGGGAAAGAGAGACCCAGTACTTC
TRBJ1-6 | TRBV5-8 | few | NA | CASSFGASNSPLHF | TGTGCCAGCAGCTTTGGGGCGAGCAATTCACCCCTCCACTTT
TRBJ2-4 | TRBV6-1 | NA | NA | CASSEYEGRSNIQYF | TGTGCCAGCAGTGAATATGAGGGGAGGTCGAACATTCAGTACTTC
TRBJ1-1 | TRBV29-1 | NA | NA | CSVVQYNTEAFF | TGCAGCGTTGTACAGTACAACACTGAAGCTTTCTTT
TRBJ2-7 | TRBV6-1 | NA | NA | CASSRTPRETEQYF | TGTGCCAGCAGCCGGACTCCACGGGAAACCGAGCAGTACTTC
TRBJ2-3 | TRBV7-9 | NA | TRBD1 | CASSLADREGDTQYF | TGTGCCAGCAGCTTGGCGGACAGGGAAGGAGATACGCAGTATTTT
TRBJ2-1 | TRBV5-1 | NA | NA | CASSLGGSSYNEQFF | TGCGCCAGCAGCTTGGGAGGGTCCTCCTACAATGAGCAGTTCTTC
TRBJ1-4 | TRBV5-1 | NA | TRBD1 | CASSSSVGQGEKLFF | TGCGCCAGCAGCTCTTCGGTGGGACAGGGTGAAAAACTGTTTTTT
TRBJ1-4 | TRBV27 | NA | NA | CASSVTRAVEKLFF | TGTGCCAGCAGTGTCACGAGGGCTGTTGAAAAACTGTTTTTT
TRBJ2-7 | TRBV6-5 | NA | TRBD1 | CASSRSGTGEYEQYF | TGTGCCAGCAGTCGATCCGGGACAGGAGAATACGAGCAGTACTTC
TRBJ1-6 | TRBV2 | NA | NA | CASSPRESLSPLHF | TGTGCCAGCAGCCCCAGGGAATCCCTCTCACCCCTCCACTTT
TRBJ2-3 | TRBV2 | NA | NA | CASSVQEGDTQYF | TGTGCCAGCAGTGTCCAGGAGGGAGATACGCAGTATTTT
TRBJ2-7 | TRBV7-3 | NA | TRBD1 | CASSLEVRDRLGYEQYF | TGTGCCAGCAGCCTCGAGGTCCGGGACAGACTGGGCTACGAGCAGTACTTC
TRBJ2-7 | TRBV11-3 | NA | TRBD1 | CASSLGGGQSYEQYF | TGTGCCAGCAGCTTAGGAGGGGGACAGTCCTACGAGCAGTACTTC
TRBJ1-5 | TRBV19 | NA | NA | CASSIVFTGYRNQPQHF | TGTGCCAGTAGTATAGTTTTCACAGGCTATCGCAATCAGCCCCAGCATTTT
TRBJ2-2 | TRBV4-1 | NA | TRBD2 | CASSQAPGLAGGTGELFF | TGCGCCAGCAGCCAAGCGCCGGGACTAGCGGGAGGAACCGGGGAGCTGTTTTTT
TRBJ2-7 | TRBV21-1 | few | NA | CASSVQGAHEQYF | TGTGCCAGCAGCGTACAGGGCGCCCACGAGCAGTACTTC
TRBJ2-5 | TRBV20-1 | NA | NA | CSANERETQYF | TGCAGTGCTAATGAACGGGAGACCCAGTACTTC
TRBJ2-1 | TRBV5-1 | NA | TRBD2 | CASSFTGTSGNNEQFF | TGCGCCAGCAGCTTCACCGGGACTAGCGGGAACAATGAGCAGTTCTTC
TRBJ2-7 | TRBV2 | few | NA | CASSEYGTPYEQYF | TGTGCCAGCAGTGAATATGGGACACCCTACGAGCAGTACTTC
TRBJ1-2 | TRBV6-5 | NA | TRBD1 | CASTRQGVINYGYTF | TGTGCCAGCACTCGACAGGGGGTGATCAACTATGGCTACACCTTC
TRBJ1-1 | TRBV7-3 | NA | TRBD1 | CASSVGQGDTEAFF | TGTGCCAGCAGCGTGGGACAGGGAGACACTGAAGCTTTCTTT
TRBJ1-6 | TRBV7-6 | medium-sized | TRBD1 | CASSLRDRGFYSPLHF | TGTGCCAGCAGCTTACGGGACAGGGGTTTTTATTCACCCCTCCACTTT
TRBJ2-7 | TRBV7-9 | NA | NA | CASSPAYSSYEQYF | TGTGCCAGCAGCCCGGCCTACAGCTCCTACGAGCAGTACTTC
TRBJ2-5 | TRBV2 | NA | TRBD2 | CASSLLAGGQETQYF | TGTGCCAGCAGTCTCCTAGCGGGGGGGCAAGAGACCCAGTACTTC
TRBJ1-2 | TRBV4-1 | NA | NA | CASSRGTTTNYGYTF | TGCGCCAGCAGCCGCGGGACCACTACTAACTATGGCTACACCTTC
TRBJ1-5 | TRBV6-5 | few | NA | CASSKQGNNQPQHF | TGTGCCAGCAGTAAACAGGGAAACAATCAGCCCCAGCATTTT
TRBJ2-5 | TRBV19 | NA | TRBD2 | CASTDTGTSGLKTQYF | TGTGCCAGTACCGACACCGGGACTAGCGGGCTGAAGACCCAGTACTTC
TRBJ2-3 | TRBV27 | NA | TRBD1 | CASSLGTADTQYF | TGTGCCAGCAGCCTCGGGACAGCAGATACGCAGTATTTT
TRBJ2-7 | TRBV5-5 | NA | TRBD1 | CASSSLTGGRGEQYF | TGTGCCAGCAGCTCTCTGACAGGGGGCAGGGGCGAGCAGTACTTC
TRBJ2-2 | TRBV2 | few | NA | CASSEGAGYTGELFF | TGTGCCAGCAGTGAAGGGGCTGGGTACACCGGGGAGCTGTTTTTT
TRBJ2-7 | TRBV10-3 | NA | NA | CAISAGDEQYF | TGTGCCATCAGCGCAGGGGACGAGCAGTACTTC
TRBJ1-5 | TRBV7-2 | NA | NA | CASSSDTNSNQPQHF | TGTGCCAGCAGCTCGGACACAAATAGCAATCAGCCCCAGCATTTT
TRBJ2-5 | TRBV9 | NA | TRBD2 | CASSVGGLAGGPGRETQYF | TGTGCCAGCAGCGTAGGGGGGCTAGCGGGGGGGCCGGGTAGAGAGACCCAGTACTTC
TRBJ2-7 | TRBV5-1 | once | NA | CASSFSAGASLAYEQYF | TGCGCCAGCAGCTTTTCGGCAGGGGCCAGCCTGGCCTACGAGCAGTACTTC
TRBJ2-3 | TRBV28 | NA | TRBD2 | CASRAAGTSDTDTQYF | TGTGCCAGCAGGGCCGCCGGGACTAGCGACACAGATACGCAGTATTTT
TRBJ2-5 | TRBV20-1 | NA | NA | CSAEGPETQYF | TGCAGTGCTGAGGGCCCGGAGACCCAGTACTTC
TRBJ1-2 | TRBV7-9 | NA | TRBD1 | CASSLGQGFGYTF | TGTGCCAGCAGCTTAGGACAGGGATTTGGCTACACCTTC